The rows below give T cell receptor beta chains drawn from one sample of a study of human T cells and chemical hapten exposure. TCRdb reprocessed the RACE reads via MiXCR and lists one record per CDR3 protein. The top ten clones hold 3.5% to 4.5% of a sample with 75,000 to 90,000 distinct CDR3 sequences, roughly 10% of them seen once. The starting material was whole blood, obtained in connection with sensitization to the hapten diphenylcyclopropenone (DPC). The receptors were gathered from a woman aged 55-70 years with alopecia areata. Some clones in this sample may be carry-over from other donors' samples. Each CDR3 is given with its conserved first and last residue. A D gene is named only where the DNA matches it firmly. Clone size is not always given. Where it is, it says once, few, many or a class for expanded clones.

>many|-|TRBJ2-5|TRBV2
TGTGCCAGCTCCGAGGGGCGGGTCGAAGAGACCCAGTACTTC
CASSEGRVEETQYF
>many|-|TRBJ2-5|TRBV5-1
TGCGCCAGCAGCTTGGCACTCGACTTATACCAAGAGACCCAGTACTTC
CASSLALDLYQETQYF
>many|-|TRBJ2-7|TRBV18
TGTGCCAGCTCACTAGACTCCTACGAGCAGTACTTC
CASSLDSYEQYF
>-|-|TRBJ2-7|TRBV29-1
TGCAGCGTCGCTAGGTCCTCCTACGAGCAGTACTTC
CSVARSSYEQYF
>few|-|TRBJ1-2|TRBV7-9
TGTGCCAGCAGCTTAAGGAGGAATAACTATGGCTACACCTTC
CASSLRRNNYGYTF
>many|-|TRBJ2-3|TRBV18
TGTGCCAGCTCACCACCGGCGGGTACAGATACGCAGTATTTT
CASSPPAGTDTQYF
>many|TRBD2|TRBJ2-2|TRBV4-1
TGCGCCAGCAGTCCCTCTAGCGGGGGGGCCGTCGGGGAGCTGTTTTTT
CASSPSSGGAVGELFF
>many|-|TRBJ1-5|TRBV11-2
TGTGCCAGCAGCTTAAGGGATCGCAATCAGCCCCAGCATTTT
CASSLRDRNQPQHF
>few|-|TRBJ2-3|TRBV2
TGTGCCAGCAGTGCCCTCTTACGCACAGATACGCAGTATTTT
CASSALLRTDTQYF
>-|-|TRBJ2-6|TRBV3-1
TGTGCCAGCAGCCAATACCCCTTTAACGTCCTGACTTTC
CASSQYPFNVLTF
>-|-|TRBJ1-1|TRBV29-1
TGCAGCGGGCGTTTCGGTGTTGGCACTGAAGCTTTCTTT
CSGRFGVGTEAFF
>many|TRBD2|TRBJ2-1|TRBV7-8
TGTGCCAGCAGCTTCTCCGGGACTAGGTCCCCCCATGAGCAGTTCTTC
CASSFSGTRSPHEQFF
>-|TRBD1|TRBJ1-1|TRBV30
TGTGCCTGGAGTGTACACGGGACAGGGGGCACTGAAGCTTTCTTT
CAWSVHGTGGTEAFF
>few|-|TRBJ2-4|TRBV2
TGTGCCAGCCGATCGTCATGGGGGGACGGTGGTCAGTACTTC
CASRSSWGDGGQYF
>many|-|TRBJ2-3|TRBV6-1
TGTGCCAGCAGTCCGGGACTTTTAGTTGATACGCAGTATTTT
CASSPGLLVDTQYF
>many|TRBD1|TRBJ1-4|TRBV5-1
TGCGCCAGCAGCTTAACAGGGGCTATTAATGAAAAACTGTTTTTT
CASSLTGAINEKLFF
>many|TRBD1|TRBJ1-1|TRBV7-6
TGTGCCAGCAGCCCTTGGACAGGGGGTGAAGCTTTCTTT
CASSPWTGGEAFF
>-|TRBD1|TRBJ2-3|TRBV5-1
TGCGCCAGCAGCGGGGGACAGGGGGTAACTAGCACAGATACGCAGTATTTT
CASSGGQGVTSTDTQYF
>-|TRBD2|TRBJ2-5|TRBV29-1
TGCAGCGCAACTAGCGGCTTCCAGTACTTC
CSATSGFQYF
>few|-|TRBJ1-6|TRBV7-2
TGTGCCAGCAGCCAGGCCGGGCCCCAAAGAACCCTCCACTTT
CASSQAGPQRTLHF
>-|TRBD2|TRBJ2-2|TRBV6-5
TGTGTCAGCAGCCTTAAGACTAGCAGGACCGGGGAGCTGTTTTTT
CVSSLKTSRTGELFF
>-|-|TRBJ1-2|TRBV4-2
TGTGCCAGCAGCGCCGAGTATGGCTACACCTTC
CASSAEYGYTF
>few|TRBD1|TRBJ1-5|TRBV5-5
TGTGCCAGCAGAGAGACAGGGGGCAGGCAGCCCCAGCATTTT
CASRETGGRQPQHF
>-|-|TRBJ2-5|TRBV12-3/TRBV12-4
TGTGCCAGCACCCCGTTCAGAGACCCGGTAGGAGAGACCCAGTACTTC
CASTPFRDPVGETQYF
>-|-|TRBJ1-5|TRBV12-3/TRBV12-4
TGTGCCAGCAGTTTGGATCAGCCCCAGCATTTT
CASSLDQPQHF
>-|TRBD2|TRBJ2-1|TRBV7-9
TGTGCCAGCAGCCCTGGACTAGCTCCCCGTGAGCAGTTCTTC
CASSPGLAPREQFF
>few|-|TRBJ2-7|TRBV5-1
TGCGCCAGCAGCTCCTCACCCCGGGGGACCTACGAGCAGTACTTC
CASSSSPRGTYEQYF
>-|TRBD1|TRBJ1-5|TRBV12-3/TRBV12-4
TGTGCCAGCCTGATACCGGGACAGGTATTTCAGCCCCAGCATTTT
CASLIPGQVFQPQHF
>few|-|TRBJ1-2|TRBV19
TGTGCCAGTAGTAGCACGGCAGGGGCGATTGATGGCTACACCTTC
CASSSTAGAIDGYTF
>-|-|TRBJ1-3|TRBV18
TGTGCCAGCTCACCACCTACCACCTTTGGAAACACCATATATTTT
CASSPPTTFGNTIYF
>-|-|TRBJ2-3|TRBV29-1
TGCAGCGGGCAGGGAGCAGATACGCAGTATTTT
CSGQGADTQYF
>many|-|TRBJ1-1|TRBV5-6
TGTGCCAGCAGCTTGGGTTCCGGTACCGAAGCTTTCTTT
CASSLGSGTEAFF
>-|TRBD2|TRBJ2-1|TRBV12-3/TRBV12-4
TGTGCCAGCAGTTTAGCGGGGCGTAGCGGGGGGGCTAAGCATGAGCAGTTCTTC
CASSLAGRSGGAKHEQFF
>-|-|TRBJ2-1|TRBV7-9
TGTGCCAGCAGCTCACAGGCGGGTGAGCAGTTCTTC
CASSSQAGEQFF
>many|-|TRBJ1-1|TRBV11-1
TGTGCCAGCAGCCGTGTACAGGGAATCACTGAAGCTTTCTTT
CASSRVQGITEAFF
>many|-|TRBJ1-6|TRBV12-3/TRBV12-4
TGTGCCAGCAGTTTTACAGGTGGTAATTCACCCCTCCACTTT
CASSFTGGNSPLHF
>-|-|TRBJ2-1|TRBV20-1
TGCAGTGCTCGAACGCACCGGGGACCTCGGGTTAATGAGCAGTTCTTC
CSARTHRGPRVNEQFF
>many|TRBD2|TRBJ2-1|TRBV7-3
TGTGCCAGCAGCTCCTCTAGCGGCCTAAATGAGCAGTTCTTC
CASSSSSGLNEQFF
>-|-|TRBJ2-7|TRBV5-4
TGTGCCAGCAGCCCCGGAGGGGACGGTTCCTACGAGCAGTACTTC
CASSPGGDGSYEQYF
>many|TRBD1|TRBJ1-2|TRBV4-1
TGCGCCAGCAGCGCCGGGACAGGGGTCGGCTACACCTTC
CASSAGTGVGYTF
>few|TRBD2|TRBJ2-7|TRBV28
TGTGCCAGCAGTTTGGGAGGGTTGAGGTCAAGCTACGAGCAGTACTTC
CASSLGGLRSSYEQYF
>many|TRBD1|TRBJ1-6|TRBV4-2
TGTGCCAGCAGCCCAGCCCTATTGACAGGGGGGAACCAAATTGCCCTCCACTTT
CASSPALLTGGNQIALHF
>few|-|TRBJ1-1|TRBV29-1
TGCAGCGTTGAAGTTTATGGAACTGAAGCTTTCTTT
CSVEVYGTEAFF
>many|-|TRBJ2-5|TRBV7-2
TGTGCCAGCAGCTTAGCCCCCCACAGCCAAGAGACCCAGTACTTC
CASSLAPHSQETQYF
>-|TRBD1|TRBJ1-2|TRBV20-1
TGCAGTGCTGGGACAGGGAGAAACTATGGCTACACCTTC
CSAGTGRNYGYTF
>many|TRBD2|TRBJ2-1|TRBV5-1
TGCGCCAGCAGTCCTCCTAGCGGGGGGCCACCACGCTCCTACAATGAGCAGTTCTTC
CASSPPSGGPPRSYNEQFF
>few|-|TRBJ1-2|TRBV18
TGTGCCAGCTCACCCCAGGAACAACGGATTAACTATGGCTACACCTTC
CASSPQEQRINYGYTF
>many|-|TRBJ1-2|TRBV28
TGTGCCAGCAGTTTAGGAGGGGCAGGGATTTATGGCTACACCTTC
CASSLGGAGIYGYTF
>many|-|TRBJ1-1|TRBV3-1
TGTGCCAGCAGCCAAGTCTTGCCAGGGAACACTGAAGCTTTCTTT
CASSQVLPGNTEAFF
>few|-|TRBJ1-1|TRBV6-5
TGTGCCAGCAGATCAGGGGTTGCTGAAGCTTTCTTT
CASRSGVAEAFF